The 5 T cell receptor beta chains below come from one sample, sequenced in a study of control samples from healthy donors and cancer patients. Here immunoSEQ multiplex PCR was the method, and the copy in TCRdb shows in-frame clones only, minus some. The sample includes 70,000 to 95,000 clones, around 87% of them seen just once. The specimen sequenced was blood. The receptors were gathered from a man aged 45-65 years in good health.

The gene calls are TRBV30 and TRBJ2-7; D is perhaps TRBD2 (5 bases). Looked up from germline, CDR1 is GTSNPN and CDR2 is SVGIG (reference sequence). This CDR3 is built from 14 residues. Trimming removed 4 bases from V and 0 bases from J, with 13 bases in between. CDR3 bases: TGTGCCTGGACTGCTGGACTTAGCTCCTACGAGCAGTACTTC. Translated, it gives CAWTAGLSSYEQYF.

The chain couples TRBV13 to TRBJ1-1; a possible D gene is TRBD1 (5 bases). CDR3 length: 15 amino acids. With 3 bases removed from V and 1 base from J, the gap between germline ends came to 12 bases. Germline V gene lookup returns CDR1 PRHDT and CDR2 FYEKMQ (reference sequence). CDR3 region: CASSFEGARNTEAFF. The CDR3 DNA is TGTGCCAGCAGCTTTGAAGGGGCGAGGAACACTGAAGCTTTCTTT. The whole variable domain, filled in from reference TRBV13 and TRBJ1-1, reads AAGVIQSPRHLIKEKRETATLKCYPIPRHDTVYWYQQGPGQDPQFLISFYEKMQSDKGSIPDRFSAQQFSDYHSELNMSSLELGDSALYFCASSFEGARNTEAFFGQGTRLTVV.

The CDR3 sequence is CACPRGSGNTIYF. Here the CDR3 DNA reads TGTGCCTGCCCCAGGGGGTCTGGAAACACCATATATTTT. This rearrangement joins TRBV30 to TRBJ1-3; 7 bases match TRBD1. Per germline, CDR1 GTSNPN and CDR2 SVGIG (reference sequence). The CDR3 is 13 residues long. Trimming removed 6 bases from V and 1 base from J; junction bases left unmatched: 3.

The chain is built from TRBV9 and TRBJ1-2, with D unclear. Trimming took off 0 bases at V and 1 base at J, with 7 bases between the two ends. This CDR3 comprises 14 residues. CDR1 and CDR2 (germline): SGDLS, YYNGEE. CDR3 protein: CASSVGSHNYGYTF. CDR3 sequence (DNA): TGTGCCAGCAGCGTAGGAAGCCATAACTATGGCTACACCTTC.

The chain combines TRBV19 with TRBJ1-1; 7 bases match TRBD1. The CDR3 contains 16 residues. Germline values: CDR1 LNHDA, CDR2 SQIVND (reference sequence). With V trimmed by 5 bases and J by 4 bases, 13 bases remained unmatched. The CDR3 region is CASSDLTGTKGTEAFF. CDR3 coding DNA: TGTGCCAGTAGTGACCTGACAGGGACCAAAGGCACTGAAGCTTTCTTT.